Below are 29 T cell receptor beta chains sequenced from a single sample in a study of immune evolution from preneoplasia to lung adenocarcinoma. Profiling relied on immunoSEQ multiplex PCR, and the TCRdb table lists in-frame clones only, not all of them. In the table there are about 4,900 clones, 76% of which are singletons. Sequences were obtained from FFPE minimally invasive lung adenocarcinoma tissue. Source of these receptors: a person aged 60-80 years with lung adenocarcinoma.

The chain uses TRBV10-1 and TRBJ1-1; D call uncertain. The CDR3 is 15 amino acids. CDR1 WNHNN and CDR2 SYGVQD come from the germline V gene (reference sequence). V shed 3 bases and J shed 0 bases, with 11 bases lying between them. CDR3 coding DNA: TGCGCCAGCAGTGAAGGCGGTAACATGAACACTGAAGCTTTCTTT. The encoded protein is CASSEGGNMNTEAFF.

This clone was recorded once. This chain connects TRBV7-6 to TRBJ2-2; a weak D match, TRBD2 (5 bases). CDR3 length: 14 amino acids. CDR1 is SGHVS, CDR2 FNYEAQ, per germline. Trimming stripped 5 bases from V and 7 bases from J, with 14 bases between. The CDR3 protein is CASSPYWEIGELFF. The CDR3 DNA reads TGTGCCAGCAGCCCCTACTGGGAGATCGGGGAGCTGTTTTTT.

This clone was observed a few times. V usage is TRBV18 and J usage is TRBJ2-7; no clear D gene. Trimming removed 4 bases from V and 5 bases from J, with 15 bases in between. Germline assignment: CDR1 KGHSH and CDR2 LQKENI. The CDR3 totals 14 residues. In DNA, the CDR3 is TGTGCCAGCTCACACCCAGTCGTTCCCCACGAGCAGTACTTC. Its translation is CASSHPVVPHEQYF.

This chain links TRBV5-1 with TRBJ1-1, with 7 nucleotides matching TRBD1. Germline-derived CDR1 and CDR2 are SGHRS and YFSETQ. The CDR3 totals 14 residues. Unmatched junction bases numbered 5, after V lost 0 bases and J lost 6 bases. The chain's CDR3 is CASSLEGRGSEAFF. The CDR3 DNA reads TGCGCCAGCAGCTTGGAAGGCAGGGGGTCTGAAGCTTTCTTT.

In this sample, this clone turned up once. The V gene is TRBV4-1, the J gene TRBJ1-1; D may be TRBD1 (6 bases). The CDR3 loop spans 16 amino acids. Germline CDR1 reads MGHRA; CDR2 reads YSYEKL. The V end lost 0 bases, the J end lost 4 bases, and 15 bases lay between the germline ends. CDR3 nucleotides: TGCGCCAGCAGCCAAGATCCCCGGATAGGGGGCACTGAAGCTTTCTTT. Amino acids: CASSQDPRIGGTEAFF.

The chain recombines TRBV6-5 with TRBJ2-3, with D unresolved. The CDR3 is 13 residues long. Per germline, CDR1 MNHEY and CDR2 SVGAGI. V lost 5 bases, J lost 2 bases, and 8 bases lay in between. CDR3 sequence: CASSKLLTDTQYF. In DNA form, the CDR3 reads TGTGCCAGCAGTAAACTCCTCACAGATACGCAGTATTTT.

The chain couples TRBV5-1 to TRBJ1-3; unclear D gene. The CDR3 covers 14 residues. Trimming removed 0 bases from V and 4 bases from J, with 8 bases in between. The germline V gene encodes CDR1 SGHRS and CDR2 YFSETQ. The CDR3 nucleotides read TGCGCCAGCAGCTTGGCCGATAAAGGAAACACCATATATTTT. Its protein is CASSLADKGNTIYF.

The chain couples TRBV9 to TRBJ2-2, with D hard to call. Trimming took off 0 bases at V and 3 bases at J, with 12 bases between the two ends. The CDR3 is made up of 16 amino acids. CDR1 and CDR2 (germline): SGDLS, YYNGEE. CDR3 sequence reads: CASSVAPRQDTGELFF. The CDR3 nucleotides are TGTGCCAGCAGCGTAGCCCCGCGGCAGGACACCGGGGAGCTGTTTTTT.

The chain has TRBV5-1 and TRBJ2-1, with D perhaps TRBD1 (6 bases). V shed 5 bases and J shed 2 bases, with 14 bases lying between them. The CDR3 extends over 15 amino acids. Germline V gives CDR1 SGHRS, CDR2 YFSETQ. This CDR3 is CASRNRTDPYNEQFF. CDR3 bases: TGCGCCAGCAGAAATCGGACAGACCCCTACAATGAGCAGTTCTTC.

J is TRBJ2-5 and V is TRBV5-6; 7 nucleotides agree with TRBD1. Germline V gene lookup returns CDR1 SGHDT and CDR2 YYEEEE. CDR3 length: 14 amino acids. V lost 4 bases to trimming and J lost 0 bases; unmatched junction nucleotides: 3. The CDR3 here is CASSPGTDQETQYF. In DNA, the CDR3 is TGTGCCAGCAGCCCAGGGACAGACCAAGAGACCCAGTACTTC.

The gene calls are TRBV5-4 and TRBJ2-1; 9 positions agree with TRBD2. V was clipped by 4 bases and J by 0 bases; unmatched bases: 5. The CDR3 is made up of 16 amino acids. Per germline, CDR1 SGHNT and CDR2 YYREEE (reference sequence). The chain's CDR3 is CASSPGAGGSYNEQFF. For the CDR3, the DNA is TGTGCCAGCAGCCCGGGAGCGGGGGGCTCCTACAATGAGCAGTTCTTC.

V is TRBV6-1 and J is TRBJ1-2; the D is unclear. Trimming cost V 2 bases and J 4 bases, with 11 bases left between them. Germline lookup yields CDR1 MNHNS and CDR2 SASEGT. The CDR3 runs 14 residues. CDR3 amino acids: CASSESGGLYGYTF. The CDR3, as DNA: TGTGCCAGCAGTGAATCCGGCGGACTCTATGGCTACACCTTC.

This rearrangement joins TRBV27 to TRBJ2-3, with D perhaps TRBD1 (5 bases). Germline values: CDR1 MNHEY, CDR2 SMNVEV (reference sequence). This CDR3 region has 15 residues. The V and J ends lost 0 bases and 2 bases respectively, with 9 bases between them. CDR3 residues: CASSLSVGPTDTQYF. CDR3 DNA: TGTGCCAGCAGTTTATCAGTGGGGCCCACAGATACGCAGTATTTT.

CDR3 sequence: CASSLQRNIQYF. Here the CDR3 DNA reads TGTGCCAGCAGTTTACAGAGAAACATTCAGTACTTC. The rearrangement joins TRBV28 to TRBJ2-4, with unresolved D. Trimming took off 2 bases at V and 6 bases at J, with 5 bases between the two ends. The CDR3 sequence is 12 residues long. Germline V lookup: CDR1 MDHEN, CDR2 SYDVKM.

The sample holds one count of this clone. The chain is built from TRBV6-1 and TRBJ2-6; maybe TRBD1 (5 bases). Germline V gives CDR1 MNHNS, CDR2 SASEGT. The CDR3 has 16 amino acids. Trimming stripped 2 bases from V and 0 bases from J, with 8 bases between. The CDR3 coding sequence is TGTGCCAGCAGTGAAAGAGACAGCTCTGGGGCCAACGTCCTGACTTTC. This gives the protein CASSERDSSGANVLTF.

This chain joins TRBV28 and TRBJ2-5; 7 bases align to TRBD1. Germline V gene sequence: CDR1 MDHEN, CDR2 SYDVKM. V was clipped by 7 bases and J by 2 bases; unmatched bases: 10. CDR3 length: 15 residues. CDR3 DNA sequence: TGTGCCAGCACCATCACGAGGACAGGACAAGAGACCCAGTACTTC. Its translation: CASTITRTGQETQYF.

The V call is TRBV5-1, the J call TRBJ1-5; no firm D call. This CDR3 is 15 amino acids long. Germline V gene data show CDR1 as SGHRS and CDR2 as YFSETQ. Trimming removed 4 bases at V and 0 bases at J, with 11 bases between. CDR3 sequence (DNA): TGCGCCAGCAGCCCCAGCACGGATAGCAATCAGCCCCAGCATTTT. It is translated as CASSPSTDSNQPQHF.

This clone was detected once. The rearrangement links TRBV30 to TRBJ2-3; D gene unclear. V was clipped by 2 bases and J by 0 bases, with 3 bases between them. The CDR3 is 12 amino acids. The germline gives CDR1 GTSNPN, CDR2 SVGIG (reference sequence). The CDR3 spells CAWSISTDTQYF. In nucleotides, the CDR3 is TGTGCCTGGAGTATCAGCACAGATACGCAGTATTTT.

This clone was seen a single time. The CDR3: CASSRAGQNYEQYF. The CDR3, as DNA: TGCGCCAGCAGCCGAGCGGGACAGAACTACGAGCAGTACTTC. This sequence joins TRBV4-1 and TRBJ2-7; the D gene could be TRBD1 or TRBD2 (7 bases each). The CDR3 is 14 residues long. Germline loops: CDR1 MGHRA, CDR2 YSYEKL. Trimming removed 4 bases at V and 3 bases at J, with 13 bases between.

The genes are TRBV2 and TRBJ1-5; no clear D gene. The CDR3 extends over 12 amino acids. V lost 5 bases and J lost 5, with 7 bases in between. Germline lookup yields CDR1 SNHLY and CDR2 FYNNEI. The CDR3 spells CASSSLDQPQHF. The CDR3 nucleotides read TGTGCCAGCAGTTCTCTCGATCAGCCCCAGCATTTT.

The chain couples TRBV11-2 to TRBJ1-5; maybe TRBD1 (6 bases). This CDR3 contains 16 residues. CDR1 is SGHAT and CDR2 is FQNNGV in the germline V gene. The V end lost 6 bases, the J end lost 3 bases, and 18 bases lay between the germline ends. The CDR3 region is CASSPQGPTNNQPQHF. The DNA of the CDR3 is TGTGCCAGCAGTCCGCAGGGGCCTACAAACAATCAGCCCCAGCATTTT.

The chain combines TRBV19 with TRBJ1-5, with D perhaps TRBD1 (5 bases). V lost 9 bases to trimming and J lost 5 bases, with 17 bases between them. CDR3 size: 14 residues. Per germline, CDR1 LNHDA and CDR2 SQIVND (reference sequence). The CDR3 DNA reads TGTGCCAGCACCACGCTCCAGGGCGATCAGCCCCAGCATTTT. This translates into CASTTLQGDQPQHF.

The V call is TRBV20-1, the J call TRBJ1-4; D not resolved. CDR3 length equals 9 residues. The V gene lost 4 bases and the J gene lost 6 bases, with 0 bases spanning the gap. Germline V gene lookup returns CDR1 DFQATT and CDR2 SNEGSKA (reference sequence). As DNA, the CDR3 is TGCAGTGCTAATGAAAAACTGTTTTTT. Translation: CSANEKLFF.

This chain connects TRBV9 to TRBJ2-2; no clear D. The CDR3 is 16 residues long. V lost 0 bases, J lost 3 bases, and 12 bases lay in between. The germline V gene has CDR1 SGDLS and CDR2 YYNGEE. CDR3 residues: CASSVGQVKDTGELFF. CDR3 sequence (DNA): TGTGCCAGCAGCGTAGGCCAGGTTAAAGACACCGGGGAGCTGTTTTTT.

This clone was detected only a few times. The chain is built from TRBV5-4 and TRBJ2-5, with D unresolved. V was shortened by 4 bases and J by 7 bases, with 8 bases between the two germline ends. The germline gives CDR1 SGHNT, CDR2 YYREEE (reference sequence). CDR3 length: 11 residues. CDR3 in amino acids: CASSPPRTQYF. CDR3 DNA: TGTGCCAGCAGCCCCCCGAGGACCCAGTACTTC.

This clone showed up just a few times. The CDR3 bases are TGTGCCAGCAGTTCTGGACAGCTGAACACTGAAGCTTTCTTT. This sequence encodes CASSSGQLNTEAFF. The chain joins TRBV28 to TRBJ1-1; perhaps TRBD1 as D (6 bases). CDR1 MDHEN and CDR2 SYDVKM come from the germline V gene. V was trimmed by 4 bases and J by 0 bases, leaving 9 bases between them. The CDR3 contains 14 residues.

The chain uses TRBV7-9 and TRBJ1-3; D is undetermined. The length of the CDR3 is 12 residues. V lost 1 base to trimming and J lost 4 bases, with 2 bases between them. Germline assignment: CDR1 SEHNR and CDR2 FQNEAQ (reference sequence). The CDR3 is CASSLDGNTIYF. The CDR3 DNA follows: TGTGCCAGCAGCTTAGACGGAAACACCATATATTTT.

V is TRBV5-1 and J is TRBJ1-1; TRBD1 might be the D (5 bases). The CDR3 spans 13 residues. The germline V and J ends were trimmed by 8 bases and 1 base, with 12 bases remaining between them. Germline assignment: CDR1 SGHRS and CDR2 YFSETQ. For the CDR3, the DNA is TGCGCCAGTTCCCGGGACGGGAACACTGAAGCTTTCTTT. Translation gives CASSRDGNTEAFF.

This clone appeared a few times. V gene TRBV6-6 combines with J gene TRBJ2-7; TRBD1 or TRBD2 may be the D gene (6 bases each). Per germline, CDR1 MNHNY and CDR2 SVGAGI (reference sequence). This CDR3 region has 14 residues. V lost 6 bases, J lost 4 bases, and 16 bases lay in between. CDR3 protein: CASSNTGRTYEQYF. In DNA form, the CDR3 reads TGTGCCAGCAGCAACACAGGGAGGACTTACGAGCAGTACTTC.